The clone carrying this TCR beta chain was recorded at least ten times. The CDR3 has 17 amino acids. V shed 2 bases, J shed 4 bases, and the junction held 9 bases outside the gene matches. The germline gives CDR1 GTSNPN, CDR2 SVGIG (reference sequence). This entry is derived from a study of beta chain features in type 1 diabetes. TCRB transcripts that were expressed got sequenced, as all of the isolated RNA had been reverse transcribed. Only in-frame clones appear in the TCRdb table, and some are missing; sequencing was by immunoSEQ multiplex PCR. Of 110,000 to 150,000 clones in the sample, roughly a tenth were seen once.

Sequenced sample: central memory CD4+ T cells from blood. This sequence was found in a man between 18 and 35 years old in good health. The chain carries TRBV30 and TRBJ2-2; 11 bases line up with TRBD1. CDR3 bases: TGTGCCTGGAGTACGAAGGACAGGGGGCGTTTCACCGGGGAGCTGTTTTTT. It specifies CAWSTKDRGRFTGELFF.